This TCR beta chain was sequenced during a study of T cell responses to AZD1222 COVID-19 vaccine. About the research overall: Second-dose timings of about 4 or about 12 weeks were pooled. Study outcomes and limitations: Spike-specific TCR depth and breadth grew after two AZD1222 doses. Unmutated variant regions reportedly attract nearly half of all spike-specific TCRs.

Data came from immunoSEQ multiplex PCR; TCRdb stores just in-frame clones and leaves some out. Of around 94,000 clones listed, about 88% are singletons. Per the germline V gene, CDR1 is MNHEY and CDR2 is SVGAGI. V was pared by 6 bases and J by 5 bases, with 7 bases of the junction left unmatched. This CDR3 spans 14 amino acids. In its sample, this clone was seen once. The antigen remains undetermined. The sample was peripheral blood, taken on day 0 of AZD1222 vaccination. The TCR originated in an adult in good health. The chain has TRBV6-5 and TRBJ1-1; 9 bases match TRBD1. The CDR3 region has the DNA TGTGCCAGCAGCGCAACCGGGACAGGGACTGAAGCTTTCTTT. Translation gives CASSATGTGTEAFF.